The clone carrying this T cell receptor beta chain has more than one count but fewer than ten. Its target is unknown. The data stem from a study of blood T cells in healthy people across ages. There are 15 residues in the CDR3. Germline V gene data show CDR1 as SGHKS and CDR2 as YYEKEE (reference sequence). Trimming removed 7 bases at V and 0 bases at J, with 14 bases between. Donors ranged from about 6 to 95 years old and were healthy Caucasians in Russia. Through a sample-barcoded 5' primer and a J-beta primer mix, a second PCR was run for roughly 7 to 11 cycles. Every cDNA was tagged by a template-switch adaptor with 12 random nucleotides. TCRdb processed the 5' RACE reads anew with MiXCR; each CDR3 protein has one entry. The profile shows about 1.7 million distinct CDR3 sequences, 28% of them singletons. General observations from the study: Diversity of TCR beta per million T cells declined in a roughly linear way with age.

This clonotype was obtained from a woman aged 25 to 45 in good health. Sequenced material: blood. The rearrangement links TRBV5-5 to TRBJ2-1; maybe TRBD2 (6 bases). The CDR3 DNA follows: TGTGCCAGCGGAGGGGCGTCCGCCTCCTACAATGAGCAGTTCTTC. Translated, it gives CASGGASASYNEQFF.